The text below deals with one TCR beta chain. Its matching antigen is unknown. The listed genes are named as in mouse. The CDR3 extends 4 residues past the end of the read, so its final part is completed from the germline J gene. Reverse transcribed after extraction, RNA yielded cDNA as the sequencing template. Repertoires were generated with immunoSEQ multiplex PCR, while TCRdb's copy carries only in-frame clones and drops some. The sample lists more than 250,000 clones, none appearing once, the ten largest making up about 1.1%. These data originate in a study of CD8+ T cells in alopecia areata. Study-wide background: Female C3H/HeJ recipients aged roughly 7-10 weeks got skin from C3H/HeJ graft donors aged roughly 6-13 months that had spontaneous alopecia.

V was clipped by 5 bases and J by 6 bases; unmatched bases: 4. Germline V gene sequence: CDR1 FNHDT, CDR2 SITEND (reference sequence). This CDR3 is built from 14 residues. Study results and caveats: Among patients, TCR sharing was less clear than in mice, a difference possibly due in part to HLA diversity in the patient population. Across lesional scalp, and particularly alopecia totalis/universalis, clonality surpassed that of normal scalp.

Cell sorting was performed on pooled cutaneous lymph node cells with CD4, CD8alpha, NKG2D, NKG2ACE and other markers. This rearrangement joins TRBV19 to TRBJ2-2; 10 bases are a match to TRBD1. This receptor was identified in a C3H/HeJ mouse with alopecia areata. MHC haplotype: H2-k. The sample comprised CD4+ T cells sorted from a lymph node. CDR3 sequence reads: CASSQTGGPGQLYF. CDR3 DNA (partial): TGTGCCAGCAGCCAGACAGGGGGCCCCGGG.